These 30 T cell receptor beta chains came from one sample sequenced in a study of cytomegalovirus exposure and HLA in healthy donors. Primers for the PCR totalled 60 Vbeta and 13 Jbeta. TCRdb keeps only in-frame clones here, not all; method: immunoSEQ multiplex PCR. The sample has more than 150,000 clones, 70% to 80% seen once. Specimen: PBMCs. The receptors derive from a man in his late teens or twenties in good health and CMV-seronegative.

The table lists this clone with a few counts. The chain combines TRBV5-8 with TRBJ2-7, with 15 bases fitting TRBD2. The CDR3 runs to 14 residues. CDR1 SGHTS and CDR2 YDEGEE come from the germline V gene. Germline trimming cut 3 bases from V and 6 bases from J; bases unmatched to any gene: 1. CDR3 protein: CASSWTSGGAEQYF. The CDR3 DNA sequence: TGTGCCAGCAGCTGGACTAGCGGGGGGGCCGAGCAGTACTTC.

The chain employs TRBV6-1 and TRBJ2-1; 11 positions agree with TRBD1. V gave up 4 bases and J gave up 6 bases; unmatched junction bases: 5. The germline V gene has CDR1 MNHNS and CDR2 SASEGT. CDR3 size: 15 residues. As DNA, the CDR3 is TGTGCCAGCAGTGTTCGGGACAGGGGGTCCAATGAGCAGTTCTTC. It specifies CASSVRDRGSNEQFF.

The rearrangement uses TRBV5-1 and TRBJ2-5; D is possibly TRBD1 (5 bases). The V and J ends lost 3 bases and 5 bases respectively, with 14 bases between them. Germline V lookup: CDR1 SGHRS, CDR2 YFSETQ. CDR3 length: 14 residues. The CDR3 sequence: CASSWGRTQETQYF. DNA of the CDR3: TGCGCCAGCAGCTGGGGCCGCACTCAGGAGACCCAGTACTTC. The full variable domain, completed using reference TRBV5-1 and TRBJ2-5, is KAGVTQTPRYLIKTRGQQVTLSCSPISGHRSVSWYQQTPGQGLQFLFEYFSETQRNKGNFPGRFSGRQFSNSRSEMNVSTLELGDSALYLCASSWGRTQETQYFGPGTRLLVL.

This chain links TRBV30 with TRBJ1-5; 11 bases are shared with TRBD1. This CDR3 is 14 amino acids long. CDR1 is GTSNPN, CDR2 SVGIG, per germline (reference sequence). The V gene end was trimmed by 4 bases and the J gene end by 6 bases; junction bases not matched to a gene: 5. In nucleotides, the CDR3 is TGTGCCTGGACTCTGGGGACAGGGGGTCAGCCCCAGCATTTT. Its translation: CAWTLGTGGQPQHF.

This clone came up once. The chain carries TRBV6-1 and TRBJ2-5, with 7 positions matching TRBD1. V trimming: 6 bases; J trimming: 0 bases; junction bases outside the gene matches: 7. Germline lookup yields CDR1 MNHNS and CDR2 SASEGT. The CDR3 is made up of 15 amino acids. The CDR3 region has the DNA TGTGCCAGCAGGAGTTTGGACAGGTACCAAGAGACCCAGTACTTC. As protein: CASRSLDRYQETQYF.

On this clone: Other DNA sequences from this sample encode an identical CDR3 as well. This rearrangement joins TRBV9 to TRBJ1-1, with D possibly matching TRBD1 (5 bases). CDR1 and CDR2 from the germline V gene are SGDLS and YYNGEE. Trimming took 0 bases from V and 2 from J, leaving 8 bases between them. CDR3 length: 14 amino acids. This CDR3 is CASSVAQGNTEAFF. The CDR3 DNA sequence: TGTGCCAGCAGCGTAGCGCAGGGCAACACTGAAGCTTTCTTT.

The rearrangement joins TRBV30 to TRBJ1-1, with TRBD1 matching over 8 bases. Trimming at V came to 1 base and at J to 5 bases, leaving 0 bases not matched to a gene. The germline gives CDR1 GTSNPN, CDR2 SVGIG (reference sequence). This CDR3 spans 12 amino acids. In DNA form, the CDR3 reads TGTGCCTGGAGTGACAGGGGGACTGAAGCTTTCTTT. Its translation is CAWSDRGTEAFF.

The V call is TRBV9, the J call TRBJ1-5; perhaps TRBD1 as D (5 bases). Trimming left V 2 bases short and J 11 bases short, with 23 bases between. CDR1 is SGDLS, CDR2 YYNGEE, per germline. The CDR3 extends over 16 amino acids. CDR3 region: CASSVGSTGPNSAQHF. The CDR3 DNA is TGTGCCAGCAGCGTCGGATCAACAGGCCCCAATTCGGCCCAGCATTTT.

A single count supports this clone. V usage is TRBV7-2 and J usage is TRBJ2-3, with 7 bases lining up with TRBD2. From germline, CDR1 is SGHTA and CDR2 FQGNSA. V dropped 4 bases and J dropped 5; count of bases not matched to a gene: 9. The CDR3 loop spans 15 amino acids. The CDR3 region has the DNA TGTGCCAGCAGCTCCTTAGGGAGCGGGGAAGATACGCAGTATTTT. Its protein is CASSSLGSGEDTQYF.

This chain connects TRBV5-1 to TRBJ2-7, with 8 bases lining up with TRBD2. In germline, CDR1 is SGHRS, CDR2 YFSETQ. This CDR3 has 15 residues. Trimming at V came to 2 bases and at J to 1 base, leaving 5 bases not matched to a gene. The CDR3 DNA reads TGCGCCAGCAGCTTCGCAGCGGGGGAGTCCTACGAGCAGTACTTC. Its protein product is CASSFAAGESYEQYF.

The gene calls are TRBV10-3 and TRBJ1-1, with a weak D call TRBD1 (5 bases). The V gene's germline CDR1 is ENHRY and CDR2 SYGVKD. The CDR3 length is 15 residues. V lost 5 bases, J lost 0 bases, and 13 bases lay in between. In nucleotides, the CDR3 is TGTGCCATCAGTCCCTGGGGCTCCATGAACACTGAAGCTTTCTTT. This encodes CAISPWGSMNTEAFF.

This chain links TRBV4-1 with TRBJ1-2; possible D gene TRBD1, 5 bases. Per germline, CDR1 MGHRA and CDR2 YSYEKL. This CDR3 contains 13 residues. The V and J ends lost 4 bases and 3 bases respectively, with 9 bases between them. CDR3 sequence: CASSPAGDYGYTF. The CDR3 nucleotides read TGCGCCAGCAGCCCCGCGGGGGACTATGGCTACACCTTC.

As to this clone: The junction shows a germline mismatch at one end, possibly a read error. This rearrangement joins TRBV7-9 to TRBJ1-5; D remains unclear. Germline V gene sequence: CDR1 SEHNR, CDR2 FQNEAQ (reference sequence). This CDR3 is built from 12 residues. CDR3 sequence (DNA): TGTTCCAGCAGCTTAGAAGACAAGCCCCAGCATTTT. It encodes CSSSLEDKPQHF.

The chain is built from TRBV5-6 and TRBJ1-2, with a possible D match to TRBD1 (5 bases). V was shortened by 4 bases and J by 7 bases, with 14 bases between the two germline ends. Per the germline V gene, CDR1 is SGHDT and CDR2 is YYEEEE. This CDR3 comprises 13 residues. CDR3 loop: CASSPSQGAGYTF. As DNA, the CDR3 is TGTGCCAGCAGCCCCTCCCAAGGGGCTGGCTACACCTTC.

The chain is built from TRBV10-1 and TRBJ2-7; no firm D call. Looked up from germline, CDR1 is WNHNN and CDR2 is SYGVQD (reference sequence). This CDR3 is 14 amino acids long. V was shortened by 2 bases and J by 0 bases, with 8 bases between the two germline ends. The CDR3 here is CASSERRFSYEQYF. CDR3 DNA sequence: TGCGCCAGCAGTGAGCGTCGGTTCTCCTACGAGCAGTACTTC.

This clone was counted only a few times. DNA of the CDR3: TGTGCCAGCAGCTTAGAGTTAGGAGGGGAGCAGCATTTT. Protein: CASSLELGGEQHF. The genes are TRBV7-8 and TRBJ1-5; possibly TRBD1 for D (5 bases). V gave up 1 base and J gave up 13 bases, with 14 bases separating them. CDR3 length: 13 residues. Germline CDR1 and CDR2: SGHVS and FQNEAQ.

This clone has just a few counts. This rearrangement joins TRBV7-2 to TRBJ2-1; 15 bases agree with TRBD2. The CDR3 length is 16 residues. Germline loops: CDR1 SGHTA, CDR2 FQGNSA. The junction had 7 bases not matched to a gene; V was cut back by 8 bases and J by 5 bases. Here the CDR3 reads CASGLAGGKWDNEQFF. The CDR3 DNA follows: TGTGCCAGCGGACTAGCGGGGGGGAAATGGGACAATGAGCAGTTCTTC.

The V and J genes are TRBV4-1 and TRBJ2-7; D is unresolved. Trimming pared 0 bases from V and 0 bases from J, leaving 12 bases between. The CDR3 extends over 16 amino acids. Per germline, CDR1 MGHRA and CDR2 YSYEKL. Here the CDR3 DNA reads TGCGCCAGCAGCCAAGATGTTTCTTTCGGCTCCTACGAGCAGTACTTC. Protein sequence: CASSQDVSFGSYEQYF.

The chain combines TRBV7-6 with TRBJ2-7; 12 bases align to TRBD2. The CDR3 runs to 17 residues. The germline V gene encodes CDR1 SGHVS and CDR2 FNYEAQ. The ends lost 1 base at V and 3 bases at J; junction bases unmatched: 7. The CDR3 DNA is TGTGCCAGCAGCTTAGGGGGGGGGACTAGCGGGTTCTACGAGCAGTACTTC. Protein product: CASSLGGGTSGFYEQYF.

This clone was counted once. The V gene is TRBV28, the J gene TRBJ1-3, with no clear D. V was pared by 7 bases and J by 3 bases, with 13 bases between. The CDR3 sequence is 14 residues long. Germline-derived CDR1 and CDR2 are MDHEN and SYDVKM. The CDR3 region is CASTFDLSGNTIYF. The CDR3 DNA reads as TGTGCCAGCACCTTTGATCTGAGTGGAAACACCATATATTTT.

This clone was counted a single time. The rearrangement uses TRBV13 and TRBJ2-1; the D gene is possibly TRBD2 (6 bases). Germline V lookup: CDR1 PRHDT, CDR2 FYEKMQ (reference sequence). The CDR3 runs 16 residues. Trimming took off 3 bases at V and 4 bases at J, with 16 bases between the two ends. The CDR3 DNA follows: TGTGCCAGCAGCTTGAGGCGGGGCATGTTATACAATGAGCAGTTCTTC. This codes for CASSLRRGMLYNEQFF.

This chain joins TRBV29-1 and TRBJ1-5; D gene ambiguous. V was clipped by 4 bases and J by 7 bases, with 11 bases between them. The length of the CDR3 is 12 residues. Germline lookup yields CDR1 SQVTM and CDR2 ANQGSEA. Here the CDR3 reads CSVAREGQPQHF. CDR3 in DNA: TGCAGCGTTGCGAGGGAGGGCCAGCCCCAGCATTTT.

This clone was counted only a few times. The J gene is TRBJ1-1, the V gene TRBV19; TRBD1 matches at 10 bases. The J segment lost 10 bases and the V segment lost 7 bases, leaving 12 bases of the junction unmatched. This CDR3 contains 14 residues. Germline V CDR1 and CDR2: LNHDA, SQIVND (reference sequence). In nucleotides, the CDR3 is TGTGCCAGTATCCCGGGACAGGGGATACTGGGAGCTTTCTTT. This gives the protein CASIPGQGILGAFF. Full variable domain (remainder filled in from reference TRBV19 and TRBJ1-1): DGGITQSPKYLFRKEGQNVTLSCEQNLNHDAMYWYRQDPGQGLRLIYYSQIVNDFQKGDIAEGYSVSREKKESFPLTVTSAQKNPTAFYLCASIPGQGILGAFFGQGTRLTVV.

The genes are TRBV2 and TRBJ1-1; maybe TRBD1 (5 bases). The CDR3 extends over 11 amino acids. The V gene's germline CDR1 is SNHLY and CDR2 FYNNEI. V dropped 1 base and J dropped 10 bases, with 7 bases sitting between them. The CDR3 nucleotides read TGTGCCAGCAGTGAAGGGGGCCGAGCTTTCTTT. Encoded protein: CASSEGGRAFF.

This chain joins TRBV28 and TRBJ2-1; 9 bases fit TRBD2. V was clipped by 7 bases and J by 8 bases; unmatched bases: 9. The germline gives CDR1 MDHEN, CDR2 SYDVKM. This CDR3 comprises 14 residues. The CDR3 reads CASTGSGSLDEQFF. The CDR3 nucleotides are TGTGCCAGCACGGGTAGCGGGAGCTTGGATGAGCAGTTCTTC.

The V gene is TRBV6-1, the J gene TRBJ2-7, with 7 bases fitting TRBD1. The CDR3 length is 12 residues. The V gene end was trimmed by 11 bases and the J gene end by 2 bases; junction bases not matched to a gene: 6. Germline V lookup: CDR1 MNHNS, CDR2 SASEGT. This CDR3 reads CAGRQGPYEQYF. Here the CDR3 DNA reads TGTGCCGGAAGACAGGGTCCCTACGAGCAGTACTTC.

The chain employs TRBV5-4 and TRBJ2-5; 8 bases line up with TRBD2. The germline V gene encodes CDR1 SGHNT and CDR2 YYREEE (reference sequence). V gave up 5 bases and J gave up 5 bases; unmatched junction bases: 17. The length of the CDR3 is 17 residues. The CDR3 DNA reads as TGTGCCAGCAGTTTCGGGGGGGGTGCTAGCCCCAGGGAGACCCAGTACTTC. Encoded protein: CASSFGGGASPRETQYF.

The chain has TRBV30 and TRBJ2-3; 11 bases line up with TRBD2. The junction had 3 bases not matched to a gene; V was cut back by 4 bases and J by 6 bases. CDR1 GTSNPN and CDR2 SVGIG come from the germline V gene (reference sequence). The CDR3 runs to 13 residues. This chain's CDR3 is CAWTSGGLDTQYF. The DNA of the CDR3 is TGTGCCTGGACTAGCGGGGGGTTGGATACGCAGTATTTT.

The chain joins TRBV6-4 to TRBJ2-7, with D possibly TRBD1 on 5 matching bases. The V gene lost 7 bases and the J gene lost 3 bases, with 13 bases spanning the gap. Germline values: CDR1 MRHNA, CDR2 SNTAGT. This CDR3 contains 13 residues. CDR3 in amino acids: CASTGQIFYEQYF. For the CDR3, the DNA is TGTGCCAGCACCGGACAAATCTTCTACGAGCAGTACTTC.

This clone was detected a few times. The V and J genes are TRBV10-3 and TRBJ2-1; 10 bases are a match to TRBD2. CDR3 length equals 14 residues. V gave up 7 bases and J gave up 8 bases; unmatched junction bases: 8. Germline V gives CDR1 ENHRY, CDR2 SYGVKD. This chain's CDR3 is CAIKASGGRDEQFF. The CDR3 DNA sequence: TGTGCCATCAAGGCTAGCGGGGGCAGGGATGAGCAGTTCTTC.